These 2 T cell receptor beta chains came from one sample sequenced in a study of human T cells and chemical hapten exposure (dated by TCRdb to the early 2020s). Library preparation employed RACE. Sequenced on a NextSeq 500. TCRdb applied fastp at Q25 and MiXCR to the public reads, then kept only in-frame beta chains. Every CDR3 protein is listed once, alongside the most common genes and DNA of its rows. The sample has some 81,000 distinct CDR3 sequences on record, around 10% of them singletons. Clones ranked in the top ten supply 1.5% to 2% of the sample. Read against the paper, the sample's time point label means: patch test 2, 6 weeks after DPC sensitization. The treatment or condition label, as the study defines it: therapeutic diphenylcyclopropenone sensitization with weekly scalp DPC. The material was whole blood, obtained in connection with sensitization to the hapten diphenylcyclopropenone (DPC). All receptors come from a man aged 18 to 30 with alopecia areata. Some clones in this sample may be carry-over from other donors' samples.

Many counts were recorded for this clonotype. The chain couples TRBV18 to TRBJ2-2, with TRBD1 matching over 7 bases. The CDR3 has 15 residues. J lost 6 bases, V lost 2 bases, and 6 bases had no gene match. The germline gives CDR1 KGHSH, CDR2 LQKENI. The CDR3 DNA follows: TGTGCCAGCTCACCAGACAGGGTGTTCGCCGGGGAGCTGTTTTTT. The encoded protein is CASSPDRVFAGELFF. The variable domain in full, completed from reference TRBV18 and TRBJ2-2, reads NAGVMQNPRHLVRRRGQEARLRCSPMKGHSHVYWYRQLPEEGLKFMVYLQKENIIDESGMPKERFSAEFPKEGPSILRIQQVVRGDSAAYFCASSPDRVFAGELFFGEGSRLTVL.

The V and J genes are TRBV7-9 and TRBJ1-1; D is unresolved. This CDR3 region has 14 residues. The V end was cut by 0 bases, the J end by 3 bases, with 8 bases between. CDR1 is SEHNR and CDR2 is FQNEAQ in the germline V gene (reference sequence). CDR3 coding DNA: TGTGCCAGCAGCTTAGCGAGAGAGTACACTGAAGCTTTCTTT. This encodes CASSLAREYTEAFF.